This T cell receptor (beta chain) originates from a study of OX40 agonist ivuxolimab in advanced cancers. Germline V CDR1 and CDR2: SGHTA, FQGNSA. Trimming took off 3 bases at V and 4 bases at J, with 12 bases between the two ends. The CDR3 runs to 14 residues. Some clones are missing from TCRdb's copy, which holds only in-frame ones; the method was immunoSEQ multiplex PCR. This sample has more than 15,000 clones; around two thirds occur once, and the top ten carry about 33%. By share, this clone ranks as medium-sized (0.01 to 0.1%). This chain connects TRBV7-2 to TRBJ1-1, with D perhaps TRBD1 (5 bases). This sample comprised CD4+ or CD8+ T cells sorted from blood, obtained in a trial of the OX40 agonist ivuxolimab. The origin of this receptor is an adult with an advanced solid tumor such as melanoma, head and neck, liver or kidney cancer. CDR3 nucleotide sequence: TGTGCCAGCAGCTTGGACATGGTGGTCACTGAAGCTTTCTTT. Protein product: CASSLDMVVTEAFF.